This T cell receptor (beta chain) was observed in a study of regulatory T cells in long-lasting Graves disease. On the study more broadly: For a period under 3 months, newly diagnosed Graves' patients had taken antithyroid drugs.

The CDR3 is 17 amino acids. V dropped 5 bases and J dropped 7; count of bases not matched to a gene: 10. Germline CDR1 SGHTA, CDR2 FQGTGA. Time point denoted: newly diagnosed GD, antithyroid drugs for less than 3 months. The authors made the TCR library using RNA they extracted from PBMCs. Findings of the study overall: Whereas 966 public clonotypes were shared by new patients, persistent patients shared more, at 2,500 to 3,500. Persistent cases of Graves' showed reduced TCR diversity relative to newly diagnosed patients. Exclusively peripheral blood, rather than thyroid tissue, was studied.

Remarks on this clonotype: Its antigen remains unidentified.

CDR3 regions were amplified by Arm-PCR using iRepertoire HTBI primers to build TCR beta libraries. One entry per CDR3 protein, called by TCRdb with MiXCR from the multiplex PCR reads. In the table there are a few hundred thousand distinct CDR3 sequences, about 19% of which are singletons. The source was peripheral blood mononuclear cells (PBMCs), collected at new diagnosis, from a patient treated with antithyroid drugs. This clonotype originated in a female donor with Graves disease. The rearrangement links TRBV7-3 to TRBJ2-2; 13 bases fit TRBD2. The CDR3: CASSETSGGPLIGELFF. CDR3 coding DNA: TGTGCCAGCAGCGAGACTAGCGGGGGGCCTCTAATCGGGGAGCTGTTTTTT. Full variable domain (missing parts from reference TRBV7-3 and TRBJ2-2): GAGVSQTPSNKVTEKGKYVELRCDPISGHTALYWYRQSLGQGPEFLIYFQGTGAADDSGLPNDRFFAVRPEGSVSTLKIQRTERGDSAVYLCASSETSGGPLIGELFFGEGSRLTVL.